What follows are 23 T cell receptor beta chains derived from one specimen sequenced in a study of T cells after yellow fever vaccination. TCRdb ran MiXCR on the 5' RACE reads and lists one entry per CDR3 protein. The profile covers approximately 550,000 distinct CDR3 sequences, with roughly 13% appearing a single time and over 12% taken by the ten largest. This specimen consisted of PBMCs, obtained on the day of the yellow fever booster vaccination. These receptors all stem from a man between 25 and 39 years old who received the YFV17D yellow fever vaccine.

This clonotype has a handful of counts. The chain links TRBV29-1 to TRBJ2-2, with 7 bases identical to TRBD2. Trimming cost V 4 bases and J 1 base; bases outside gene matches: 3. CDR3 length equals 14 residues. Germline V gene lookup returns CDR1 SQVTM and CDR2 ANQGSEA. The CDR3 DNA is TGCAGCGTTGCCCCTAGCGGGAACACCGGGGAGCTGTTTTTT. Its protein product is CSVAPSGNTGELFF.

The genes are TRBV28 and TRBJ2-1, with D perhaps matching TRBD1 (6 bases). The CDR3 is 16 residues long. The V gene's germline CDR1 is MDHEN and CDR2 SYDVKM. Trimming pared 1 base from V and 4 bases from J, leaving 14 bases between. The CDR3 DNA reads TGTGCCAGCAGTTTATATACAGGGTACTCATACAATGAGCAGTTCTTC. Translating gives CASSLYTGYSYNEQFF.

In its sample, this clonotype was seen a few times. In nucleotides, the CDR3 is TGTGCCAGCTCACCACCGGGTCGCCAGCCCCAGCATTTT. Amino acid sequence: CASSPPGRQPQHF. The chain uses TRBV18 and TRBJ1-5; D not resolved. CDR1 KGHSH and CDR2 LQKENI come from the germline V gene. V lost 0 bases and J 7 bases, leaving 7 bases between the germline ends. This CDR3 has 13 amino acids.

The V and J genes are TRBV28 and TRBJ2-7, with D perhaps matching TRBD1 (6 bases). The CDR3 totals 14 residues. Germline V CDR1 and CDR2: MDHEN, SYDVKM. V dropped 8 bases and J dropped 2 bases, with 16 bases sitting between them. The DNA of the CDR3 is TGTGCCAGCCGAGTCCCTGGGGGCGCCTACGAGCAGTACTTC. Its protein product is CASRVPGGAYEQYF.

This rearrangement joins TRBV25-1 to TRBJ2-7, with 8 bases identical to TRBD2. The germline V gene has CDR1 MGHDK and CDR2 SYGVNS. CDR3 size: 15 residues. The junction had 10 bases not matched to a gene; V was cut back by 3 bases and J by 6 bases. Written as DNA, the CDR3 is TGTGCCAGCAGTGAGGCGGGGGGAGGGCCCTCCGAGCAGTACTTC. The encoded protein is CASSEAGGGPSEQYF.

The rearrangement uses TRBV29-1 and TRBJ2-1, with 7 positions matching TRBD2. The CDR3 runs 12 residues. Germline assignment: CDR1 SQVTM and CDR2 ANQGSEA. The junction had 9 bases not matched to a gene; V was cut back by 7 bases and J by 9 bases. The CDR3 is CSAGGGAGEQFF. CDR3 bases: TGCAGCGCTGGGGGAGGGGCCGGTGAGCAGTTCTTC.

The J gene is TRBJ1-5, the V gene TRBV28; D not certain. Per germline, CDR1 MDHEN and CDR2 SYDVKM. This CDR3 region has 14 residues. Trimming pared 3 bases from V and 3 bases from J, leaving 9 bases between. Here the CDR3 DNA reads TGTGCCAGCAGTTTGATGACACCCAATCAGCCCCAGCATTTT. It translates to CASSLMTPNQPQHF.

A few counts support this clonotype. This chain joins TRBV19 and TRBJ2-7; 7 bases line up with TRBD2. J gave up 0 bases and V 6 bases, and 8 bases lay outside the gene matches. This CDR3 contains 15 residues. CDR1 is LNHDA and CDR2 is SQIVND in the germline V gene (reference sequence). The CDR3 is CASSPGRESSYEQYF. The CDR3 nucleotides are TGTGCCAGTAGCCCCGGGCGGGAGAGCTCCTACGAGCAGTACTTC.

This clonotype showed up just a few times. V and J are TRBV12-3 or TRBV12-4 and TRBJ2-7; TRBD2 agrees at 8 bases. The CDR3 is 16 residues long. The V segment lost 7 bases and the J segment 3 bases; nucleotides outside the gene matches: 14. The CDR3 nucleotides are TGTGCCAGCAACGATCAGTATAGCGGGACCCACTACGAGCAGTACTTC. Translated, it gives CASNDQYSGTHYEQYF.

This clonotype was picked up a small number of times. The chain employs TRBV5-4 and TRBJ2-7, with D perhaps matching TRBD1 (5 bases). Germline V CDR1 and CDR2: SGHNT, YYREEE (reference sequence). The CDR3 contains 14 residues. V was clipped by 4 bases and J by 2 bases, with 13 bases between them. CDR3 DNA: TGTGCCAGCAGCGCTCGTACACAGGCCTACGAGCAGTACTTC. This codes for CASSARTQAYEQYF.

This clonotype was counted only a few times. The rearrangement uses TRBV12-3 or TRBV12-4 and TRBJ1-1; 10 nucleotides agree with TRBD1. The CDR3 length is 17 residues. J lost 0 bases, V lost 0 bases, and 4 bases had no gene match. The CDR3 is CASSLAGTGAMNTEAFF. As DNA, the CDR3 is TGTGCCAGCAGTTTAGCAGGGACAGGGGCGATGAACACTGAAGCTTTCTTT.

The chain is built from TRBV15 and TRBJ1-1; D call uncertain. The length of the CDR3 is 12 residues. V dropped 3 bases and J dropped 3 bases, with 5 bases sitting between them. Germline lookup yields CDR1 LNHNV and CDR2 YYDKDF (reference sequence). CDR3 DNA: TGTGCCACCAGCAGCTATTACACTGAAGCTTTCTTT. It is translated as CATSSYYTEAFF.

The rearrangement joins TRBV20-1 to TRBJ2-3; 10 nucleotides align to TRBD2. V was clipped by 3 bases and J by 4 bases; unmatched bases: 10. CDR1 is DFQATT, CDR2 SNEGSKA, per germline (reference sequence). The CDR3 consists of 16 residues. The CDR3 coding sequence is TGCAGTGCTAGTTCTAGCGGGAGCCCCAGGGCAGATACGCAGTATTTT. Translation gives CSASSSGSPRADTQYF.

The chain couples TRBV6-2 or TRBV6-3 to TRBJ2-7; maybe TRBD1 (6 bases). The CDR3 consists of 14 residues. Germline lookup yields CDR1 MNHEY and CDR2 SVGEGT. Trimming removed 4 bases at V and 5 bases at J, with 15 bases between. CDR3: CASSSPGDPNEQYF. Written as DNA, the CDR3 is TGTGCCAGCAGTTCTCCAGGGGACCCTAACGAGCAGTACTTC.

This clonotype has only one observation. The V gene is TRBV12-3 or TRBV12-4, the J gene TRBJ2-2; no clear D gene. This CDR3 spans 13 amino acids. V dropped 5 bases and J dropped 2 bases, with 6 bases sitting between them. The CDR3 is CASSAVNTGELFF. CDR3 in DNA: TGTGCCAGCAGTGCTGTCAACACCGGGGAGCTGTTTTTT.

This chain uses TRBV10-3 with TRBJ2-5; D unclear. V dropped 4 bases and J dropped 4 bases, with 16 bases sitting between them. The CDR3 consists of 15 residues. Germline CDR1 is ENHRY and CDR2 is SYGVKD. CDR3 sequence: CAISVEQTPSETQYF. The CDR3 nucleotides are TGTGCCATCAGTGTAGAACAGACTCCATCAGAGACCCAGTACTTC.

V and J are TRBV18 and TRBJ2-3; no reliable D call. V dropped 0 bases and J dropped 6 bases, with 10 bases sitting between them. This CDR3 contains 14 residues. The germline CDR1 and CDR2 sequences are KGHSH and LQKENI. DNA of the CDR3: TGTGCCAGCTCACCACCGTCACAGACCGATACGCAGTATTTT. As protein: CASSPPSQTDTQYF.

In this sample, this clonotype turned up a few times. J is TRBJ1-6 and V is TRBV7-2; unclear D gene. The V end lost 5 bases, the J end lost 10 bases, and 18 bases lay between the germline ends. The length of the CDR3 is 15 residues. Germline V CDR1 and CDR2: SGHTA, FQGNSA. This chain's CDR3 is CASSPSGGLLSPLHF. For the CDR3, the DNA is TGTGCCAGCAGCCCTTCCGGAGGATTGTTGTCACCCCTCCACTTT.

The chain recombines TRBV27 with TRBJ2-1, with TRBD2 matching over 10 bases. CDR1 is MNHEY and CDR2 is SMNVEV in the germline V gene (reference sequence). The CDR3 runs to 16 residues. V lost 6 bases, J lost 6 bases, and 11 bases stayed unmatched. The chain's CDR3 is CASRGLAFQGSNEQFF. The DNA of the CDR3 is TGTGCCAGCAGGGGACTAGCGTTCCAAGGGAGCAATGAGCAGTTCTTC.

This clonotype came up a few times. This rearrangement joins TRBV27 to TRBJ2-5, with a possible D match to TRBD1 (7 bases). This CDR3 is 15 amino acids long. Trimming stripped 11 bases from V and 4 bases from J, with 23 bases between. Germline CDR1 and CDR2: MNHEY and SMNVEV (reference sequence). CDR3 loop: CAASGAGGIRETQYF. The CDR3 DNA sequence: TGTGCCGCCTCGGGGGCAGGGGGAATTCGAGAGACCCAGTACTTC.

This clonotype has only a few counts. This chain uses TRBV7-2 with TRBJ2-5; no clear D. Per the germline V gene, CDR1 is SGHTA and CDR2 is FQGNSA. Trimming took 1 base from V and 5 from J, leaving 11 bases between them. This CDR3 region has 14 residues. The CDR3 spells CASSLVLVGETQYF. CDR3 nucleotide sequence: TGTGCCAGCAGCTTAGTCTTGGTAGGGGAGACCCAGTACTTC.

The chain combines TRBV7-9 with TRBJ2-5, with D uncertain. Germline V gene sequence: CDR1 SEHNR, CDR2 FQNEAQ (reference sequence). This CDR3 spans 15 amino acids. V shed 9 bases and J shed 0 bases, with 17 bases lying between them. CDR3 loop: CASSKGDSYQETQYF. In DNA form, the CDR3 reads TGTGCCAGTAGTAAGGGCGATTCGTACCAAGAGACCCAGTACTTC.

The rearrangement joins TRBV30 to TRBJ1-1; possibly TRBD1 for D (6 bases). Trimming stripped 2 bases from V and 1 base from J, with 8 bases between. There are 13 residues in the CDR3. Germline CDR1 is GTSNPN and CDR2 is SVGIG (reference sequence). CDR3 sequence: CAWSLQGNTEAFF. CDR3 sequence (DNA): TGTGCCTGGAGTTTACAGGGGAACACTGAAGCTTTCTTT.